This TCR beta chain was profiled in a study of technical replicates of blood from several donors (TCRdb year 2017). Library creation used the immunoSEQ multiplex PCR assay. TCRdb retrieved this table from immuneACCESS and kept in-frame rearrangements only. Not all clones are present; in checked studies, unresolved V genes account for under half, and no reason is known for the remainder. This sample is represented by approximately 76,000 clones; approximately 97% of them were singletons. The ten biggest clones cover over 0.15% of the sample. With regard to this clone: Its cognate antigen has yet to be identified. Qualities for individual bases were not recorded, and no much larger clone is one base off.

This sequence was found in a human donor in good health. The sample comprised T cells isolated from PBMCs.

The base sequence is TGTGCCTCTGGAGGTCGGACAGGGAACTATGGCTACACCTTC. The resulting protein is CASGGRTGNYGYTF. The rearranged segments are TRBV10-3 and TRBJ1-2; TRBD1 fits 8 bases in the junction. Clipping removes 11 bases from V and 2 bases from J, with 10 as the unmatched junction base count. The CDR3 numbers 14 residues from cysteine through phenylalanine. Left in the record is the CDR3 DNA by itself, 42 bases read in frame from the first base. The germline V gene yields ENHRY for CDR1 and SYGVKD for CDR2.